This T cell receptor (beta chain) was identified in a study of identical twins (dated by TCRdb to 2016 to 2018). The study in broad terms: To test whether fetal clonotypes persist, this study deep-sequenced TCR alpha and beta repertoires from monozygotic twins, from unrelated adults of various ages, and from cord blood. To rule out contamination, replicate twin experiments were performed at different times with different library preparation protocols.

This clonotype appeared a few times. It has no known antigen specificity. Nothing much larger sits one base from this clone, and base qualities are not available. Only healthy Caucasian donors were included. Three pairs of female monozygotic twins, all aged roughly 18 to 30 years, made up the twin cohort. Positive isolation kits from Invitrogen were used to isolate CD4+ and CD8+ T cell populations. The study at large found these results: Zero-insertion analyses could be partly confounded by invariant T cells such as MAIT and iNKT, though diverse VJ usage argued against such confounding for most clonotypes. Abundant cord blood beta clonotypes carried fewer insertions; young adult naive repertoires showed a weaker similar trend, while memory repertoires showed none. A weaker excess of twin sharing was found in beta out-of-frame sequences because the signal-to-noise ratio was lowered by fewer shared sequences. Compared with coincidental sharing between unrelated individuals, out-of-frame TCR alpha sequences shared between twins had an excess of sequences with low generation probability. Recombination models systematically underestimated out-of-frame TCR alpha sharing in monozygotic twins but agreed with sharing between unrelated individuals. Because the same donors could not be followed over many years, the conclusions depended on cross-sectional statistical analysis.

Libraries were built with 5' RACE. Sequencer: Illumina HiSeq 2000. A universal primer binding site was introduced by template switching, and a unique molecular identifier was present in the final cDNA, enabling accurate counting of TCR cDNA molecules. Specific primers in the conserved constant-segment region were used to synthesize first-strand cDNA for TCR alpha and beta chains. Each cDNA library was double barcoded, with a SMART-Mk sample barcode plus Illumina barcodes, to control for contamination. TruSeq adapter sequences, together with Illumina sample barcodes, were added in two successive PCR steps. The Illumina HiSeq platform was used with custom primers to sequence TCR alpha and beta cDNA libraries. Per the original workflow: Unique molecular identifiers were extracted from raw reads with MiGEC, and CDR3 positions were determined with MiXCR. For each individual, recombination models were inferred using an EM algorithm with the repgenHMM and IGoR tools. The tcR package in R was used for shared clonotype analysis, with sharing normalized by the product of cloneset sizes. To study raw recombination free of thymic and clonal selection effects, out-of-frame nonproductive sequences were analyzed. The raw public data were reprocessed by TCRdb itself: fastp quality trimming at Q25, MiXCR clonotype calling, in-frame beta chains only. Each CDR3 protein gets just one entry, which takes the most common genes and DNA from the rows behind it. Clone size and V and J calls follow TCRdb, not the original study. The sample table holds fewer than 550,000 distinct CDR3 sequences, of which over 12% were seen once. Nearly 0.45% of the sample comes from the top ten.

In the germline V gene, CDR1 corresponds to SQVTM and CDR2 to ANQGSEA. V is pared back by 6 bases and J by 1 base, with 24 bases lying between the germline termini. Taken from cysteine to phenylalanine, the CDR3 has 17 residues. The retained sequence is limited to the CDR3, 51 bases, with the frame set at the first base. A further study also used this sample, focusing on yellow fever vaccine responses in identical twins. Taken from the second paper: According to the authors, in identical twins the way T cells responded to vaccination appeared partly convergent and partly personalized. In the study, vaccine-responding T cell clones were precisely tracked in identical twins.

The TCR sequence derives from a woman younger than 35 in good health. The sample consisted of CD4+ T cells sorted from blood. The chain was built from TRBV29-1 and TRBJ1-1, with the D gene not confidently named. The nucleotide sequence is TGCAGCGTGGGAAACGGGTCCCCAGGTAGTAAGAACACTGAAGCTTTCTTT. It codes for CSVGNGSPGSKNTEAFF.